This is a list of T cell receptor beta chains from one sample in a study of blood T cell repertoires in COVID-19. Repertoires were generated with immunoSEQ multiplex PCR, while TCRdb's copy carries only in-frame clones and drops some. The sample includes a few hundred thousand clones, roughly 80% of them seen just once. The sample was PBMCs or T cells enriched from blood (not recorded which). Receptor source: a woman aged 45-59 years who had recovered from COVID-19. CDR3s leave out the opening cysteine and the closing phenylalanine or tryptophan. The order of the fields is J gene, V gene, D gene, CDR3 protein. The D gene is left open where the match is weak.

>TRBJ1-3|TRBV4-3|NA
ASSQDVGPGNTIY
>TRBJ2-5|TRBV5-8|TRBD1
ASSLGTGARETQY
>TRBJ1-2|TRBV4-1|NA
ASSQEARRFFYGYT
>TRBJ1-5|TRBV18|NA
ASSPDKAGPQH
>TRBJ1-5|TRBV19|NA
ASLGVGNQPQH
>TRBJ1-1|TRBV18|NA
ASSELNTEAF
>TRBJ1-1|TRBV6-2/TRBV6-3|NA
ASSYSVPARLTGTPEAF
>TRBJ2-5|TRBV4-1|NA
ASSQFLQETQY
>TRBJ2-2|TRBV4-2|NA
ASSQEGTSWRNTGELF
>TRBJ1-1|TRBV2|NA
ASALSPNTEAF
>TRBJ1-2|TRBV25-1|NA
ASSDQDWGANYGYT
>TRBJ1-1|TRBV10-3|NA
AMGHLNTEAF
>TRBJ1-1|TRBV5-1|NA
ASSLKSGNTEAF
>TRBJ1-1|TRBV10-3|NA
AISESLATYTEAF
>TRBJ1-2|TRBV3-1/TRBV3-2|NA
ASSQDGRAISHGYT
>TRBJ2-3|TRBV27|TRBD2
ASSPGPRLREVSTDTQY
>TRBJ1-4|TRBV30|NA
AWSVRGAGEKLF
>TRBJ1-6|TRBV3-1/TRBV3-2|NA
ASSAGSPNSPLH
>TRBJ2-3|TRBV7-2|TRBD2
ASSLAVSSSGVDTQY
>TRBJ2-5|TRBV11-2|TRBD2
ASSFSGGVQETQY
>TRBJ2-3|TRBV3-1/TRBV3-2|TRBD2
ASSQDPGGPTQY
>TRBJ2-3|TRBV5-1|NA
ASSFPARDTDTQY
>TRBJ1-1|TRBV9|TRBD1
ASSVVDRGDTEAF
>TRBJ1-3|TRBV5-4|TRBD1
ASRDAGTGAGNTIY
>TRBJ2-7|TRBV30|TRBD1
AWSGVPGGEQY
>TRBJ2-7|TRBV30|TRBD1
AWKTGGSYEQY
>TRBJ2-1|TRBV30|TRBD2
AWSPAGVSYNEQF
>TRBJ1-3|TRBV30|NA
AWSVSAGNTIY
>TRBJ1-1|TRBV12-3/TRBV12-4|NA
ASTPPWGDEAF
>TRBJ1-2|TRBV4-3|NA
ASSQDLFQGYT
>TRBJ2-1|TRBV2|TRBD2
ASSEGLAGADEQF
>TRBJ2-7|TRBV7-2|TRBD2
ASSRIPGLAGSSYEQY
>TRBJ1-1|TRBV7-3|NA
ASSLLWNTEAF
>TRBJ1-2|TRBV6-1|NA
ASSEDSHGYT
>TRBJ1-1|TRBV9|TRBD1
ASSTGGPAGAEAF
>TRBJ1-2|TRBV5-8|NA
ASSPLPRELLYGYT
>TRBJ2-3|TRBV5-1|TRBD2
ASSLPSGGAADTQY
>TRBJ1-1|TRBV6-5|TRBD1
ASSRDRVNTEAF
>TRBJ1-2|TRBV5-6|TRBD1
ASSSLGQVYGYT
>TRBJ1-3|TRBV4-1|TRBD1
ASSLQDRAIGNTIY
>TRBJ2-3|TRBV7-9|NA
ASEGLLTDTQY
>TRBJ1-5|TRBV10-2|NA
ASSEIGGNQPQH
>TRBJ1-1|TRBV3-1/TRBV3-2|NA
ASSQTDIYNMNTEAF
>TRBJ1-5|TRBV19|NA
ASTTGNSNQPQH
>TRBJ1-2|TRBV6-1|NA
ASSETGALNYGYT
>TRBJ2-5|TRBV9|TRBD2
ASSVSGRAPQETQY
>TRBJ1-2|TRBV5-1|TRBD1
ASSWDRAHGYT